What follows are 29 T cell receptor beta chains derived from one specimen sequenced in a study of T-cell memory formation after mild COVID-19. TCRdb itself ran the 5' RACE reads through MiXCR, one entry per CDR3 protein. The sample has about 470,000 distinct CDR3 sequences; about 20% are singletons. Sample: PBMCs or a T cell subset sorted from them (not recorded which). The receptor set was obtained from an adult woman who had mild COVID-19 (a few samples of this study predate the infection). Cell type and time point are not known.

This clonotype has at least ten counts. The chain carries TRBV5-1 and TRBJ2-7, with D possibly matching TRBD1 (6 bases). Germline CDR1 reads SGHRS; CDR2 reads YFSETQ. Trimming took off 2 bases at V and 2 bases at J, with 8 bases between the two ends. The CDR3 consists of 13 residues. CDR3 nucleotides: TGCGCCAGCAGCTTAAGACAGGCCTACGAGCAGTACTTC. It codes for CASSLRQAYEQYF.

The chain recombines TRBV25-1 with TRBJ1-1; D is perhaps TRBD1 (5 bases). The V and J ends lost 5 bases and 3 bases respectively, with 10 bases between them. Germline CDR1 is MGHDK and CDR2 is SYGVNS. The CDR3 covers 13 residues. CDR3 region: CASSKGRHTEAFF. In DNA form, the CDR3 reads TGTGCCAGCAGTAAGGGGAGGCACACTGAAGCTTTCTTT.

The chain has TRBV2 and TRBJ1-1; D uncertain. V lost 0 bases, J lost 5 bases, and 10 bases lay in between. Germline-derived CDR1 and CDR2 are SNHLY and FYNNEI. The CDR3 consists of 14 residues. CDR3 protein: CASSEAGGFTEAFF. CDR3 nucleotides: TGTGCCAGCAGTGAAGCAGGCGGGTTTACTGAAGCTTTCTTT.

V and J are TRBV3-1 and TRBJ1-3; perhaps TRBD1 as D (5 bases). Germline V gene sequence: CDR1 LGHDT, CDR2 YNNKEL (reference sequence). V was clipped by 6 bases and J by 4 bases, with 16 bases between them. This CDR3 is built from 15 residues. The CDR3 DNA is TGTGCCAGCAGGCGTAGTGGCACAGGCGGAAACACCATATATTTT. As protein: CASRRSGTGGNTIYF.

This clonotype came up many times. The DNA for the CDR3 is TGTGCCTGGAGTGAGAAATACGAGCAGTACTTC. This translates into CAWSEKYEQYF. The J gene is TRBJ2-7, the V gene TRBV30; D remains ambiguous. Deletions cut 1 base from V and 4 bases from J, with 5 bases between. In germline, CDR1 is GTSNPN, CDR2 SVGIG (reference sequence). The CDR3 has 11 amino acids.

In this sample, this clonotype turned up a few times. The chain recombines TRBV5-1 with TRBJ2-3; D could derive from TRBD1 or TRBD2 (5 bases each). The germline V gene encodes CDR1 SGHRS and CDR2 YFSETQ. V shed 0 bases and J shed 3 bases, with 17 bases lying between them. This CDR3 contains 17 residues. This CDR3 is CASSLGSLAGTTDTQYF. The DNA for the CDR3 is TGCGCCAGCAGCTTGGGGTCGTTGGCAGGGACGACAGATACGCAGTATTTT.

The chain recombines TRBV18 with TRBJ1-1; a possible D gene is TRBD1 (5 bases). This CDR3 spans 15 amino acids. Germline V gene lookup returns CDR1 KGHSH and CDR2 LQKENI. The ends were cut back, 2 bases at V and 4 bases at J, with 14 bases in the middle. CDR3 loop: CASSPRDGVGTEAFF. As DNA, the CDR3 is TGTGCCAGCTCACCAAGGGACGGTGTGGGCACTGAAGCTTTCTTT.

The rearrangement links TRBV20-1 to TRBJ1-5; no clear D. V dropped 6 bases and J dropped 4 bases, with 7 bases sitting between them. CDR3 length: 11 amino acids. Germline V CDR1 and CDR2: DFQATT, SNEGSKA (reference sequence). CDR3 nucleotide sequence: TGCAGTGCCGAGTCAAATCAGCCCCAGCATTTT. It is translated as CSAESNQPQHF.

This clonotype was recorded at least ten times. This chain uses TRBV25-1 with TRBJ2-4; TRBD1 or TRBD2 may be the D gene (5 bases each). Germline CDR1 is MGHDK and CDR2 is SYGVNS. Trimming pared 3 bases from V and 0 bases from J, leaving 9 bases between. CDR3 length equals 15 residues. CDR3 bases: TGTGCCAGCAGTGACTCCGGGACAGCCAAAAACATTCAGTACTTC. It yields the protein CASSDSGTAKNIQYF.

The chain recombines TRBV5-1 with TRBJ2-7; D remains ambiguous. Per the germline V gene, CDR1 is SGHRS and CDR2 is YFSETQ. The CDR3 length is 14 residues. Between the trimmed V and J ends, which lost 7 bases and 2 bases, there was a span of 16 bases. DNA for the CDR3: TGCGCCAGCCGGACCGGGCCAAGCGCCTACGAGCAGTACTTC. Translated, it gives CASRTGPSAYEQYF.

This clonotype has more than one count but fewer than ten. The chain is built from TRBV7-8 and TRBJ1-2; a possible D gene is TRBD1 (6 bases). V dropped 1 base and J dropped 4 bases, with 16 bases sitting between them. CDR1 is SGHVS, CDR2 FQNEAQ, per germline. The length of the CDR3 is 16 residues. CDR3 nucleotides: TGTGCCAGCAGCTTAGTTACAGGGCCAACCCCCTATGGCTACACCTTC. Translating gives CASSLVTGPTPYGYTF.

This clonotype was counted between two and nine times. This chain uses TRBV7-3 with TRBJ2-1; no firm D call. The germline V gene has CDR1 SGHTA and CDR2 FQGTGA. The CDR3 contains 14 residues. The V end lost 6 bases, the J end lost 3 bases, and 12 bases lay between the germline ends. CDR3 protein: CASSPGSGYNEQFF. CDR3 DNA sequence: TGTGCCAGCAGTCCCGGGTCAGGCTACAATGAGCAGTTCTTC.

The chain joins TRBV7-9 to TRBJ2-7; no firm D call. This CDR3 region has 15 residues. The germline V gene has CDR1 SEHNR and CDR2 FQNEAQ (reference sequence). The ends were cut back, 1 base at V and 1 base at J, with 11 bases in the middle. Here the CDR3 reads CASSLVSTFSYEQYF. Here the CDR3 DNA reads TGTGCCAGCAGCTTAGTGTCCACTTTTTCCTACGAGCAGTACTTC.

The V call is TRBV10-3, the J call TRBJ2-1; 7 bases match TRBD2. Germline CDR1 is ENHRY and CDR2 is SYGVKD. Losses at the gene ends were 11 bases for V and 9 bases for J; bases not matched to a gene: 10. This CDR3 region has 12 residues. CDR3 DNA sequence: TGTGCCCACAGGACCCCGGGGGGTGAGCAGTTCTTC. It yields the protein CAHRTPGGEQFF.

This clonotype was seen a few times. The chain couples TRBV2 to TRBJ1-2; no clear D gene. The CDR3 contains 13 residues. The germline CDR1 and CDR2 sequences are SNHLY and FYNNEI. V lost 2 bases, J lost 5 bases, and 9 bases lay in between. The CDR3 DNA reads as TGTGCCAGCAGTGAAATCCGGGGTTATGGCTACACCTTC. It codes for CASSEIRGYGYTF.

The chain couples TRBV27 to TRBJ2-1; 10 bases line up with TRBD1. The J segment lost 4 bases and the V segment lost 8 bases, leaving 5 bases of the junction unmatched. This CDR3 is 14 amino acids long. The germline V gene has CDR1 MNHEY and CDR2 SMNVEV (reference sequence). The CDR3 DNA reads as TGTGCCAGCGAACCGGGACAGGGGTACAATGAGCAGTTCTTC. Encoded protein: CASEPGQGYNEQFF.

The V gene is TRBV6-2 or TRBV6-3, the J gene TRBJ2-5, with TRBD2 matching 9 bases. This CDR3 has 16 residues. The ends lost 2 bases at V and 1 base at J; junction bases unmatched: 5. Germline CDR1 MNHEY, CDR2 SVGEGT. The CDR3: CASSYGSGRVQETQYF. CDR3 sequence (DNA): TGTGCCAGCAGTTACGGTAGCGGGAGAGTCCAAGAGACCCAGTACTTC.

The J gene is TRBJ2-1, the V gene TRBV27; possibly TRBD1 or TRBD2 for D (5 bases each). CDR3 length equals 15 residues. CDR1 MNHEY and CDR2 SMNVEV come from the germline V gene (reference sequence). V dropped 2 bases and J dropped 8 bases, with 16 bases sitting between them. Written as DNA, the CDR3 is TGTGCCAGCAGTTTACGGCGGACTTGGGGCGATGAGCAGTTCTTC. This translates into CASSLRRTWGDEQFF.

This clonotype was observed a few times. V usage is TRBV9 and J usage is TRBJ2-7, with D unresolved. Between the trimmed V and J ends, which lost 0 bases and 3 bases, there was a span of 16 bases. CDR3 size: 16 residues. Germline loops: CDR1 SGDLS, CDR2 YYNGEE. The CDR3, as DNA: TGTGCCAGCAGCGTAGGTGGAGACCCCCGAGGCTACGAGCAGTACTTC. Protein: CASSVGGDPRGYEQYF. The whole variable domain, remainder taken from reference TRBV9 and TRBJ2-7, is DSGVTQTPKHLITATGQRVTLRCSPRSGDLSVYWYQQSLDQGLQFLIQYYNGEERAKGNILERFSAQQFPDLHSELNLSSLELGDSALYFCASSVGGDPRGYEQYFGPGTRLTVT.

Written as DNA, the CDR3 is TGTGCCAGCAGTTGGGGACTCAACAATGAGCAGTTCTTC. Translation: CASSWGLNNEQFF. V and J are TRBV6-5 and TRBJ2-1; tentative D call: TRBD2 (6 bases). Germline lookup yields CDR1 MNHEY and CDR2 SVGAGI. The CDR3 spans 13 residues. V shed 4 bases and J shed 5 bases, with 9 bases lying between them.

This clonotype turned up a few times. This sequence joins TRBV27 and TRBJ2-7; no firm D call. The V gene's germline CDR1 is MNHEY and CDR2 SMNVEV (reference sequence). V lost 6 bases, J lost 0 bases, and 12 bases lay in between. The CDR3 spans 14 residues. The CDR3 DNA reads TGTGCCAGCAGCCCGATGCAGAGCTCCTACGAGCAGTACTTC. Its translation: CASSPMQSSYEQYF.

This rearrangement joins TRBV6-6 to TRBJ1-5; 7 nucleotides agree with TRBD1. Germline CDR1 and CDR2: MNHNY and SVGAGI (reference sequence). V shed 5 bases, J shed 1 base, and the junction held 11 bases outside the gene matches. There are 17 residues in the CDR3. In DNA, the CDR3 is TGTGCCAGCAGTAAAAACAGGGGTGGGGGCAGCAATCAGCCCCAGCATTTT. It is translated as CASSKNRGGGSNQPQHF.

This clonotype showed up just a few times. The chain is built from TRBV9 and TRBJ1-2, with TRBD1 matching over 9 bases. Germline V CDR1 and CDR2: SGDLS, YYNGEE. V lost 0 bases, J lost 0 bases, and 6 bases stayed unmatched. CDR3 size: 17 residues. The CDR3 region is CASSVGEDRGTNYGYTF. Here the CDR3 DNA reads TGTGCCAGCAGCGTAGGCGAGGACAGGGGTACTAACTATGGCTACACCTTC.

The chain recombines TRBV24-1 with TRBJ2-2; the match to TRBD1 covers 8 bases. The germline V gene encodes CDR1 KGHDR and CDR2 SFDVKD. The CDR3 spans 15 residues. V shed 7 bases and J 5 bases; nucleotides not matched to a gene: 8. CDR3 amino acids: CATRPGQGGTGELFF. The CDR3 DNA is TGTGCCACCAGACCCGGACAGGGCGGTACCGGGGAGCTGTTTTTT.

This chain joins TRBV2 and TRBJ1-4; D remains ambiguous. Germline V gives CDR1 SNHLY, CDR2 FYNNEI. The CDR3 totals 15 residues. V lost 0 bases, J lost 7 bases, and 12 bases lay in between. The CDR3 loop is CASSEARRSTEKLFF. CDR3 nucleotides: TGTGCCAGCAGTGAAGCGCGCAGGTCTACTGAAAAACTGTTTTTT.

At least ten counts were recorded for this clonotype. The chain links TRBV7-3 to TRBJ2-5, with 13 bases that match TRBD2. In germline, CDR1 is SGHTA, CDR2 FQGTGA. Trimming took 3 bases from V and 4 from J; bases not matched to a gene: 2. This CDR3 is built from 15 residues. CDR3 sequence reads: CASSFGLAGAETQYF. The CDR3 DNA reads TGTGCCAGCAGCTTCGGACTAGCGGGAGCAGAGACCCAGTACTTC.

This chain uses TRBV11-2 with TRBJ1-3; 8 bases match TRBD1. CDR1 and CDR2 (germline): SGHAT, FQNNGV. This CDR3 spans 17 amino acids. With V trimmed by 1 base and J by 2 bases, 7 bases remained unmatched. CDR3 DNA sequence: TGTGCCAGCAGCTTAGCCTTGGACAGGGTCACTGGAAACACCATATATTTT. As protein: CASSLALDRVTGNTIYF.

This clonotype has a handful of counts. This chain connects TRBV7-2 to TRBJ1-2; D unresolved. V was shortened by 2 bases and J by 3 bases, with 13 bases between the two germline ends. Germline CDR1 is SGHTA and CDR2 is FQGNSA. The CDR3 consists of 15 residues. The CDR3: CASSLSRGTYYGYTF. In DNA, the CDR3 is TGTGCCAGCAGCTTATCTCGGGGAACCTACTATGGCTACACCTTC.

This chain connects TRBV4-1 to TRBJ2-5, with D possibly called TRBD1 or TRBD2 (6 bases each). CDR3 length: 16 residues. Per germline, CDR1 MGHRA and CDR2 YSYEKL. Deletions cut 4 bases from V and 4 bases from J, with 19 bases between. CDR3 DNA sequence: TGCGCCAGCAGCCTTGCCCCGGGGGACACAGGAGAGACCCAGTACTTC. It is translated as CASSLAPGDTGETQYF.